Below are 16 T cell receptor beta chains sequenced from a single sample in a study of CXCR3-negative and CXCR3-positive naive CD8 T cells. The libraries of TRB cDNA were constructed through 5' RACE using UMI labels. TCRdb re-called the 5' RACE reads and catalogs CDR3 proteins one per entry, DNA excluded. This listing includes roughly 90,000 distinct CDR3 sequences. The sequenced sample consisted of naive CXCR3- CD8+ T cells from blood. Subset indicated: CD45RO-CCR7+CD27+CD95- naive CD8+ T cells lacking CXCR3 (TNR3-). The source is a human donor in good health. Some clones in this sample may be carry-over from other donors' samples.

V usage is TRBV4-1 and J usage is TRBJ2-7; TCRdb picks TRBD1, but there is no DNA to check that call. There are 14 residues in the CDR3. The germline V gene encodes CDR1 MGHRA and CDR2 YSYEKL. This CDR3 is CASSPVQGRYEQYF.

The J gene is TRBJ2-1, the V gene TRBV29-1; TCRdb gives TRBD2 as the D gene, but with no DNA this cannot be confirmed. Per germline, CDR1 SQVTM and CDR2 ANQGSEA. The CDR3 has 11 amino acids. CDR3 loop: CSVDKSVGQFF.

The CDR3 region is CASSKGVGMGGSSYNEQFF. The chain uses TRBV21-1 and TRBJ2-1; TCRdb names TRBD1, which stays unverified in the absence of DNA. TRBV21-1 is annotated as a pseudogene. CDR3 length: 19 residues.

The V gene is TRBV29-1, the J gene TRBJ2-7; the TCRdb call, TRBD1, lacks DNA for checking. This CDR3 is built from 12 residues. Germline CDR1 and CDR2: SQVTM and ANQGSEA. CDR3 region: CSVWDDSYEQYF.

CDR3 sequence: CASSQVIEGAGYGYTF. V is TRBV4-3 and J is TRBJ1-2; checking the TCRdb D call of TRBD1 is not possible without DNA. Germline CDR1 and CDR2: LGHNA and YSLEER. The CDR3 contains 16 residues.

This sequence joins TRBV20-1 and TRBJ2-7; TCRdb calls TRBD1, which cannot be checked without DNA. The CDR3 has 15 amino acids. Germline V gene lookup returns CDR1 DFQATT and CDR2 SNEGSKA (reference sequence). The CDR3 here is CSATLAGREVGVQYF.

This CDR3 is CASSLTGDTDTQYF. The V and J genes are TRBV28 and TRBJ2-3; the TRBD1 assignment by TCRdb is unverifiable without DNA. CDR1 and CDR2 (germline): MDHEN, SYDVKM. CDR3 length equals 14 residues.

V gene TRBV11-3 combines with J gene TRBJ2-7; the D call of TRBD1 rests on TCRdb alone, since no DNA is present to check it. The CDR3 is made up of 17 amino acids. Germline lookup yields CDR1 SGHNT and CDR2 YENEEA. The CDR3 is CASSPHLSGPVSYEQYF.

The genes are TRBV11-1 and TRBJ1-1. This CDR3 contains 14 residues. Germline V gene sequence: CDR1 SGHAT, CDR2 FQDESV (reference sequence). The CDR3 is CASSPEGMNTEAFF.

This sequence joins TRBV28 and TRBJ2-1; TCRdb selects TRBD1, and the lack of DNA leaves this call unchecked. CDR3 length: 14 residues. CDR1 and CDR2 (germline): MDHEN, SYDVKM. CDR3: CASSPHRVGNEQFF. Drawing the rest from reference TRBV28 and TRBJ2-1, the complete variable domain is DVKVTQSSRYLVKRTGEKVFLECVQDMDHENMFWYRQDPGLGLRLIYFSYDVKMKEKGDIPEGYSVSREKKERFSLILESASTNQTSMYLCASSPHRVGNEQFFGPGTRLTVL.

The CDR3 is CASSYSDSPGEQFF. The chain carries TRBV6-2 or TRBV6-3 and TRBJ2-1; the D call of TRBD2 rests on TCRdb alone, since no DNA is present to check it. The CDR3 spans 14 residues. The germline V gene has CDR1 MNHEY and CDR2 SVGEGT.

J is TRBJ2-7 and V is TRBV19. The V gene's germline CDR1 is LNHDA and CDR2 SQIVND (reference sequence). This CDR3 spans 14 amino acids. This CDR3 is CASKDQLYSYEQYF.

The chain combines TRBV29-1 with TRBJ2-7. CDR3 length equals 12 residues. Germline assignment: CDR1 SQVTM and CDR2 ANQGSEA. This CDR3 reads CSVEENSYEQYF.

The CDR3 spells CASSSSPWQGGSYEQYF. The chain is built from TRBV7-9 and TRBJ2-7; the D call from TCRdb, TRBD1, cannot be confirmed without DNA. The CDR3 loop spans 17 amino acids. From germline, CDR1 is SEHNR and CDR2 FQNEAQ (reference sequence).

This rearrangement joins TRBV6-6 to TRBJ2-7; TCRdb gives TRBD1 as the D gene, but with no DNA this cannot be confirmed. There are 13 residues in the CDR3. The germline V gene has CDR1 MNHNY and CDR2 SVGAGI (reference sequence). The CDR3: CASRDRESYEQYF.

This rearrangement joins TRBV19 to TRBJ1-6; the TCRdb D gene call, TRBD1, has no DNA to confirm it. This CDR3 is 16 amino acids long. Germline V lookup: CDR1 LNHDA, CDR2 SQIVND (reference sequence). The CDR3 reads CASSMSFRTGDSPLHF.